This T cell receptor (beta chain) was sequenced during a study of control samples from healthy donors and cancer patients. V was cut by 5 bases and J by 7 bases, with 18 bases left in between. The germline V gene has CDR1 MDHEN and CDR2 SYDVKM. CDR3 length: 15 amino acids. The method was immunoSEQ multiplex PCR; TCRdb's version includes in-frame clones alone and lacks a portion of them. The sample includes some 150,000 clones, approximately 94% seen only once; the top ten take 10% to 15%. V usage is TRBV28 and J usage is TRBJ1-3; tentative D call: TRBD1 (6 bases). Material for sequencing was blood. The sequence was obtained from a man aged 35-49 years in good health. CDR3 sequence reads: CASSLRQAHRNTIYF. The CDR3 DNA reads TGTGCCAGCAGTCTCAGACAGGCGCATCGGAACACCATATATTTT. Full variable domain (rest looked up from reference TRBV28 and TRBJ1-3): DVKVTQSSRYLVKRTGEKVFLECVQDMDHENMFWYRQDPGLGLRLIYFSYDVKMKEKGDIPEGYSVSREKKERFSLILESASTNQTSMYLCASSLRQAHRNTIYFGEGSWLTVV.